The source of this T cell receptor beta chain is a study of Ad26.COV2.S vaccination and SARS-CoV-2 variants. The treatment here: 15 to 20 received Ad26.COV2.S at low or high dose, single or two shots; roughly 5 received placebo; per-sample allocation not given. Sampling happened 63 days after the first vaccine or placebo injection. This CDR3 has 12 amino acids. V was clipped by 3 bases and J by 9 bases, with 6 bases between them. Germline V gene lookup returns CDR1 LNHDA and CDR2 SQIVND (reference sequence). Libraries were prepared by immunoSEQ multiplex PCR; TCRdb keeps only in-frame clonotypes and omits some of them. The data show roughly 460,000 clones, with roughly nine tenths seen just once and 1.5% to 2% held by the top ten.

The rearrangement links TRBV19 to TRBJ1-6; D is unresolved. The receptor was derived from a person between 18 and 65 years old who received the Ad26.COV2.S COVID-19 vaccine or a placebo. Specimen: peripheral blood, collected in a trial of Ad26.COV2.S vaccine versus placebo. CDR3 amino acids: CASSIGSSPLHF. The CDR3 DNA sequence: TGTGCCAGTAGTATCGGGAGTTCACCCCTCCACTTT. The whole variable domain, filled in from reference TRBV19 and TRBJ1-6, reads DGGITQSPKYLFRKEGQNVTLSCEQNLNHDAMYWYRQDPGQGLRLIYYSQIVNDFQKGDIAEGYSVSREKKESFPLTVTSAQKNPTAFYLCASSIGSSPLHFGNGTRLTVT.